The clone carrying this T cell receptor beta chain turned up a few times. In the study's own analysis: Reference gene primer amplification yielded estimated nucleated cell counts. TCRdb's table, derived via immunoSEQ multiplex PCR, lists solely in-frame clones and lacks some. V and J calls plus clone size are reproduced from that table; the DNA served to infer D and trimming. The sample yields some 170,000 clones, roughly nine tenths seen once. This sample is part of a study of blood T cell repertoires in COVID-19. Study information: T cells, B-cell-depleted T cells, or PBMCs supplied cDNA or gDNA.

This CDR3 spans 15 amino acids. CDR1 SGHTS and CDR2 YDEGEE come from the germline V gene. V dropped 0 bases and J dropped 2 bases, with 12 bases sitting between them. The sequenced material came from peripheral blood. The sequence was obtained from a man in his sixties with active or convalescent COVID-19. This rearrangement joins TRBV5-8 to TRBJ2-7; a possible D gene is TRBD2 (6 bases). For the CDR3, the DNA is TGTGCCAGCAGCTTGGACCGCGGGGTCACCTACGAGCAGTACTTC. As protein: CASSLDRGVTYEQYF.